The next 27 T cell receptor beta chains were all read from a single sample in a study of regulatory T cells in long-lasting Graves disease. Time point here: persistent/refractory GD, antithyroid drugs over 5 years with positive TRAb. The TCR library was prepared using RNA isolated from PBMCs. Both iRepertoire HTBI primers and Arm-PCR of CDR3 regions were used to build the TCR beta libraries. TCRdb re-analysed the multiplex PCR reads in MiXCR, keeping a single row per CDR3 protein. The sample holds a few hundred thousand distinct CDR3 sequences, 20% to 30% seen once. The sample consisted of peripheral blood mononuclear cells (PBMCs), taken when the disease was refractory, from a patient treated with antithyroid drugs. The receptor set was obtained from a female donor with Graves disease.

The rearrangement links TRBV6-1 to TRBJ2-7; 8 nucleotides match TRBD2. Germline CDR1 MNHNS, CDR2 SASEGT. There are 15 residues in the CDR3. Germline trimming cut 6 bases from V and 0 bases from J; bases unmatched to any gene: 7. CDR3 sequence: CASRRERESSYEQYF. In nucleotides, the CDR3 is TGTGCCAGCAGAAGAGAGCGGGAGAGCTCCTACGAGCAGTACTTC.

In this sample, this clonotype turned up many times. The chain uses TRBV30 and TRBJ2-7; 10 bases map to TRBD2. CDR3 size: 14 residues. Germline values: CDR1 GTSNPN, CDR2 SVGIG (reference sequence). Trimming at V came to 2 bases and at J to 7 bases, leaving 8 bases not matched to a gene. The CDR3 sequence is CAWSTAGGKKEQYF. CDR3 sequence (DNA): TGTGCCTGGAGTACAGCGGGAGGGAAGAAGGAGCAGTACTTC.

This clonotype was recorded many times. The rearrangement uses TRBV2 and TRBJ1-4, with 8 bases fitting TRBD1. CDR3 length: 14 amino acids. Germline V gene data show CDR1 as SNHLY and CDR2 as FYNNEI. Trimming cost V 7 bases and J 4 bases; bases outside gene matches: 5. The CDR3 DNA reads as TGTGCCAGCAACGGACAGGGCGGTAATGAAAAACTGTTTTTT. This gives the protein CASNGQGGNEKLFF.

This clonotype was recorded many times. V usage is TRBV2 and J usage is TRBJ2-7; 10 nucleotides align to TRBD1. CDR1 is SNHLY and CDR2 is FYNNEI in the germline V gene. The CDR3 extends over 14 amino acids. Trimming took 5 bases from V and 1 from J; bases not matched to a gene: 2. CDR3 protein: CASSKDRGSYEQYF. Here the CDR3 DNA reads TGTGCCAGCAGTAAGGACAGGGGGTCCTACGAGCAGTACTTC.

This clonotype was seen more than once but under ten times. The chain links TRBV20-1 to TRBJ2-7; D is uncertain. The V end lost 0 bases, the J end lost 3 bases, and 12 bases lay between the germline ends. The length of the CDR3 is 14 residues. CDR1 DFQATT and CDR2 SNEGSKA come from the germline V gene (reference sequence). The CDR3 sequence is CSARDARMIYEQYF. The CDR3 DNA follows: TGCAGTGCTAGAGATGCTAGAATGATCTACGAGCAGTACTTC.

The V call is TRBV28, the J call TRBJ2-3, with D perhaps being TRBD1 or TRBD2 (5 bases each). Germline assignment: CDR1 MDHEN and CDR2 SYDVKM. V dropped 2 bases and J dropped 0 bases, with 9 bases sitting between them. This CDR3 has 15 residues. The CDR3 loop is CASSLVRGSTDTQYF. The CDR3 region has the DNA TGTGCCAGCAGTTTAGTTCGGGGCAGCACAGATACGCAGTATTTT.

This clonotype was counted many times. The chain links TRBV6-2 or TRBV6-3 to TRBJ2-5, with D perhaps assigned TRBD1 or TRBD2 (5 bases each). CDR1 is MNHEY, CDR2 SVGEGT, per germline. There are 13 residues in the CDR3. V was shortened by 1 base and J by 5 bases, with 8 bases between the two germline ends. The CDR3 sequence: CASSYWDRETQYF. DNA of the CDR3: TGTGCCAGCAGTTACTGGGACCGGGAGACCCAGTACTTC.

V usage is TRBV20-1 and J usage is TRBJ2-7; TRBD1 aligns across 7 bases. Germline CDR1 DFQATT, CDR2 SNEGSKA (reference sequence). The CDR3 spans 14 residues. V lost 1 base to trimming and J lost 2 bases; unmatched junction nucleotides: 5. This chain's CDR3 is CSARGQGWTYEQYF. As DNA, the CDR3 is TGCAGTGCTAGAGGACAGGGATGGACCTACGAGCAGTACTTC.

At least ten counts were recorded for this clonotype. The CDR3 spells CASSYPRRGRSYEQYF. DNA for the CDR3: TGTGCCAGCAGTTACCCAAGACGTGGACGGTCCTACGAGCAGTACTTC. V gene TRBV6-5 combines with J gene TRBJ2-7; no clear D gene. CDR1 MNHEY and CDR2 SVGAGI come from the germline V gene. The V end was cut by 2 bases, the J end by 1 base, with 15 bases between. CDR3 length: 16 residues.

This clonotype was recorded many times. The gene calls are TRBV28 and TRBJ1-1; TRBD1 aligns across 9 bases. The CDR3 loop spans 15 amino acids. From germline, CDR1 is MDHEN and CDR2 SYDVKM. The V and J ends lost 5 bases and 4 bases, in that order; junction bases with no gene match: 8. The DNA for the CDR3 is TGTGCCAGCAGTGGCGCCGGGACAGGGCCCACTGAAGCTTTCTTT. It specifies CASSGAGTGPTEAFF.

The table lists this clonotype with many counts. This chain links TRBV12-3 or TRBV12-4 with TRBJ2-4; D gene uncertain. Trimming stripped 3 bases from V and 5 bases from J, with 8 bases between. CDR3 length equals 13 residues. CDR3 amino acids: CASSLFRQNIQYF. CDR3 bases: TGTGCCAGCAGTTTGTTTAGGCAAAACATTCAGTACTTC.

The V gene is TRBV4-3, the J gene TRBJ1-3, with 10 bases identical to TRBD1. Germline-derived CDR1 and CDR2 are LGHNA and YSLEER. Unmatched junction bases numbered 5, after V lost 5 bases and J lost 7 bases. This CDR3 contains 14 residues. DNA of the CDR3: TGCGCCAGCAGCTACGGGACAGGGGTGAACACCATATATTTT. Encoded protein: CASSYGTGVNTIYF.

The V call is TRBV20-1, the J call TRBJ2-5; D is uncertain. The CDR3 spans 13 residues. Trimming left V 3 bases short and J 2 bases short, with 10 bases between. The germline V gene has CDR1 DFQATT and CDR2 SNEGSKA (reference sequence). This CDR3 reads CSASRTEQETQYF. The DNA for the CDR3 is TGCAGTGCTAGCCGGACGGAGCAAGAGACCCAGTACTTC.

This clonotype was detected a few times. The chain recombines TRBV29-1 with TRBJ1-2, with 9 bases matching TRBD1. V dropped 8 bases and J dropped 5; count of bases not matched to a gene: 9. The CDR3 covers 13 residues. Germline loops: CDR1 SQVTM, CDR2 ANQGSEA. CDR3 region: CSSRGGQGYGYTF. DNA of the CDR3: TGCAGCTCCCGAGGGGGACAGGGATATGGCTACACCTTC.

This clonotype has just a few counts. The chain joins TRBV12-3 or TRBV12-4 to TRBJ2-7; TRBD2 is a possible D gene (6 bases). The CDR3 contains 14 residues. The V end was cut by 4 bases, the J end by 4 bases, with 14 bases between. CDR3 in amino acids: CASSSGTLRYEQYF. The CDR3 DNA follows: TGTGCCAGCAGTTCCGGGACTTTGCGGTACGAGCAGTACTTC.

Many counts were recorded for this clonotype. CDR3 sequence: CASSRSSNTGELFF. CDR3 sequence (DNA): TGTGCCAGCAGCCGGTCATCGAACACCGGGGAGCTGTTTTTT. The V call is TRBV14, the J call TRBJ2-2, with no clear D. V dropped 4 bases and J dropped 0 bases, with 6 bases sitting between them. Germline CDR1 and CDR2: SGHDN and FVKESK. The CDR3 is made up of 14 amino acids.

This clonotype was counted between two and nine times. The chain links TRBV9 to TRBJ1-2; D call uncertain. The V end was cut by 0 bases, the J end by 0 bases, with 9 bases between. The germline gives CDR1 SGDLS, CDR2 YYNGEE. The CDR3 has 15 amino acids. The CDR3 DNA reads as TGTGCCAGCAGCGTAGACTTCTCAGCTAACTATGGCTACACCTTC. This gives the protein CASSVDFSANYGYTF.

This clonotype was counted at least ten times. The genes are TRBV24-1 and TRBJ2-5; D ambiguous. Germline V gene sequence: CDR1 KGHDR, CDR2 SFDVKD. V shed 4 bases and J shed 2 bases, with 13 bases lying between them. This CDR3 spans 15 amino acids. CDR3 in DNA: TGTGCCACCAGTGACCCCAGACACGATCAAGAGACCCAGTACTTC. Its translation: CATSDPRHDQETQYF.

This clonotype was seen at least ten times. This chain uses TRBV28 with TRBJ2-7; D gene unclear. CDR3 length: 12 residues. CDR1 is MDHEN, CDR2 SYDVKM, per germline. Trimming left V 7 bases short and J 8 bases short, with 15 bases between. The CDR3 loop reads CASTADSIKQYF. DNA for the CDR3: TGTGCCAGCACGGCAGACTCGATCAAGCAGTACTTC.

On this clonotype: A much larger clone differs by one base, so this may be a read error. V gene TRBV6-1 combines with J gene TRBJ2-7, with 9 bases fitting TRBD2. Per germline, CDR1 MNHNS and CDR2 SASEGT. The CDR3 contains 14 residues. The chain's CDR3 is CASTSTGLAYEHYF. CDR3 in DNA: TGTGCCAGCACCTCCACGGGACTAGCATACGAGCACTACTTC.

CDR3 sequence: CASSYRGAQETQYF. The DNA of the CDR3 is TGTGCCAGCAGTTACCGGGGAGCTCAAGAGACCCAGTACTTC. The chain employs TRBV6-2 or TRBV6-3 and TRBJ2-5, with D tentatively TRBD2 (5 bases). V was pared by 2 bases and J by 2 bases, with 9 bases between. Germline V CDR1 and CDR2: MNHEY, SVGEGT. This CDR3 comprises 14 residues.

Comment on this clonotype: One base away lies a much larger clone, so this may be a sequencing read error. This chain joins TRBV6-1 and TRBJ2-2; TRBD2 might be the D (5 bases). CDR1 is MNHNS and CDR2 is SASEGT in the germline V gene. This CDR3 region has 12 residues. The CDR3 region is CASSQRTGELLF. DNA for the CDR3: TGTGCCAGCAGTCAAAGGACCGGGGAGCTGTTATTT.

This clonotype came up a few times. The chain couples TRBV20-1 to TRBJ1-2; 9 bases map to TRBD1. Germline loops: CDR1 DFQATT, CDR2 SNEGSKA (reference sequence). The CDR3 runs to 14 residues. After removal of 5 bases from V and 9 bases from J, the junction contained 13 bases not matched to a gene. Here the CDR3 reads CSARTGGALMSYTF. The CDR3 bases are TGCAGTGCTCGCACAGGGGGCGCCCTGATGAGCTACACCTTC.

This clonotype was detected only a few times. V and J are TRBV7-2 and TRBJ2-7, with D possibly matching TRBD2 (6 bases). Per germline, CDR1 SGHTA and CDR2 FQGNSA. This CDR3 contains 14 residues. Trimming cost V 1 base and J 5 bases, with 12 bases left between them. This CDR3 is CASSLGLAYHEQYF. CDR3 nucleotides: TGTGCCAGCAGCTTAGGGCTAGCGTACCACGAGCAGTACTTC.

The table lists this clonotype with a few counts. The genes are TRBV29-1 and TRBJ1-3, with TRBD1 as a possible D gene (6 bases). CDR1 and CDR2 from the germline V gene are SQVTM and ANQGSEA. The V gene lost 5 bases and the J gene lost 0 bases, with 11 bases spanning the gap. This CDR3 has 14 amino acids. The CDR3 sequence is CSVITGSSGNTIYF. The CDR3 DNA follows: TGCAGCGTTATTACAGGGTCCTCTGGAAACACCATATATTTT.

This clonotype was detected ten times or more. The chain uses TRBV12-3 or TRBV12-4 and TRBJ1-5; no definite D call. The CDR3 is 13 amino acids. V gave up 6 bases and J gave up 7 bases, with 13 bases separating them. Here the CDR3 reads CASSTDSAQPQHF. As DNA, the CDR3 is TGTGCCAGCAGCACCGATTCGGCGCAGCCCCAGCATTTT.

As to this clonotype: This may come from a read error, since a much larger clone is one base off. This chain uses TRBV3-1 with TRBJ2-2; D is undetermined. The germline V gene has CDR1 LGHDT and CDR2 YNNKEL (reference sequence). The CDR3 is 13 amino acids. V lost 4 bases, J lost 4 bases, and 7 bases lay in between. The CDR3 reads CASSPYITGELFF. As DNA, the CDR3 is TGTGCCAGCAGCCCTTACATCACCGGGGAGCTGTTTTTT. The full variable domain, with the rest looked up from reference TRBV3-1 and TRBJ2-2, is DTAVSQTPKYLVTQMGNDKSIKCEQNLGHDTMYWYKQDSKKFLKIMFSYNNKELIINETVPNRFSPKSPDKAHLNLHINSLELGDSAVYFCASSPYITGELFFGEGSRLTVL.